The rows below give T cell receptor beta chains drawn from one sample of a study of cytomegalovirus exposure and HLA in healthy donors. The repertoire was sequenced with immunoSEQ multiplex PCR; TCRdb's copy has only in-frame clones and lacks some. Counted here are 150,000 to 200,000 clones, about 80% occurring once; the ten biggest clones make up approximately 2%. The sample taken for sequencing was PBMCs. These receptors all come from a woman younger than 30 in good health and CMV-seropositive. Each CDR3 is given with its conserved first and last residue. For some rows the clone size is stated as once, few or many, or as a class when expanded; others skip it.

cdr3_length v_call clone_size cdr3_aa
14 TRBV15 NA CATRPGTGPGELFF
17 TRBV13 NA CASSSHWTGIDKETQYF
15 TRBV7-7 NA CASSLGGTGLETQYF
16 TRBV4-2 NA CASSQGTSGGAREQFF
15 TRBV14 NA CASSQDRGGFSEAFF
15 TRBV4-1 NA CASSQDPGSEGEAFF
17 TRBV14 NA CASSQGPLQGANYGYTF
15 TRBV5-4 NA CASSFPSGRTDTQYF
17 TRBV4-1 once CASSLRQGQFSNQPQHF
14 TRBV6-1 NA CASSTSGGVDTQYF
16 TRBV23-1 NA CASSQSWVQGSNGYTF
15 TRBV5-1 few CASSLVASGVETQYF
16 TRBV2 NA CASSERLVSSTDTQYF
14 TRBV5-4 NA CASSLVGQTYEQYF
14 TRBV6-1 NA CASSELGVQETQYF
13 TRBV5-6 NA CASSLEGAEGYTF
16 TRBV12-5 NA CASGTQLAGGNNEQFF